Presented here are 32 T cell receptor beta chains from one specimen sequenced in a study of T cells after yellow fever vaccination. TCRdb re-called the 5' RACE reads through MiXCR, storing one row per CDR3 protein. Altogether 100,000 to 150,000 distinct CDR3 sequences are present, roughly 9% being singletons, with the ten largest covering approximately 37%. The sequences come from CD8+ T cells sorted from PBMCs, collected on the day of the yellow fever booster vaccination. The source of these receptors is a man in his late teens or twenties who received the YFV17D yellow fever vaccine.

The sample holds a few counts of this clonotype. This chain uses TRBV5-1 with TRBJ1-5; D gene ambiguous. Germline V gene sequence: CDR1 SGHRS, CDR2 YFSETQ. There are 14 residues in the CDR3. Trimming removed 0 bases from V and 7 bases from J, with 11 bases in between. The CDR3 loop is CASSLVGSGQPQHF. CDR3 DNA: TGCGCCAGCAGCTTGGTGGGCTCGGGACAGCCCCAGCATTTT. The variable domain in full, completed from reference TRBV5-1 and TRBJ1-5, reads KAGVTQTPRYLIKTRGQQVTLSCSPISGHRSVSWYQQTPGQGLQFLFEYFSETQRNKGNFPGRFSGRQFSNSRSEMNVSTLELGDSALYLCASSLVGSGQPQHFGDGTRLSIL.

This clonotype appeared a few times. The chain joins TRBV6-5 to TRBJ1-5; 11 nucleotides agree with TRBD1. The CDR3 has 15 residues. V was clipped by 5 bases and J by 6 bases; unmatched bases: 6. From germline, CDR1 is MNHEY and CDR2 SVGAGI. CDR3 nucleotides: TGTGCCAGCAGTCCCGGGACAGGGGGTTTTCAGCCCCAGCATTTT. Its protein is CASSPGTGGFQPQHF.

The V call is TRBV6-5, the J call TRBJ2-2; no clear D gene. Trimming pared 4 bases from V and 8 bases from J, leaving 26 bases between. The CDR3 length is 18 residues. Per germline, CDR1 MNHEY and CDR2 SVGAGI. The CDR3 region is CASSSFFLTRLAPGELFF. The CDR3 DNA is TGTGCCAGCAGTTCCTTCTTTCTGACTCGGTTAGCACCAGGGGAGCTGTTTTTT.

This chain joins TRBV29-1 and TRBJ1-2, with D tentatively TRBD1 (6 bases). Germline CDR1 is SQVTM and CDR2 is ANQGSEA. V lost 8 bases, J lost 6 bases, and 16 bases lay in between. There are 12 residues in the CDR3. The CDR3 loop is CSHTAGEDGYTF. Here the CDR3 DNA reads TGCAGCCACACCGCAGGGGAGGATGGCTACACCTTC.

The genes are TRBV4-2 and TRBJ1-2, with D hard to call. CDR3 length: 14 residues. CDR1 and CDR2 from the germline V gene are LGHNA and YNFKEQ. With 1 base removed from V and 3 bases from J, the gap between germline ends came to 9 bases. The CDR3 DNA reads TGTGCCAGCAGCCAAGGATGGGGAGACTATGGCTACACCTTC. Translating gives CASSQGWGDYGYTF.

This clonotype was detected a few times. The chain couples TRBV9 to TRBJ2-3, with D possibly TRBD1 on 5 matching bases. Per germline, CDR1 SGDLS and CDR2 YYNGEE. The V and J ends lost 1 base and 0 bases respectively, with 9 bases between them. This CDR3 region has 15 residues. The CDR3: CASSVWGSSTDTQYF. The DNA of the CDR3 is TGTGCCAGCAGCGTATGGGGCAGCAGCACAGATACGCAGTATTTT.

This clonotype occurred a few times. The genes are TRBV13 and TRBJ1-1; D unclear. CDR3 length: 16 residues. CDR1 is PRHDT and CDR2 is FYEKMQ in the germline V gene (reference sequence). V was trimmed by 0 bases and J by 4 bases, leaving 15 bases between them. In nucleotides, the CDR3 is TGTGCCAGCAGCTTAGGCCTTGGCGGGGATAGCACTGAAGCTTTCTTT. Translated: CASSLGLGGDSTEAFF.

In DNA form, the CDR3 reads TGTGCCAGTAGGCGTCCATGGGGGTCGAACACTGAAGCTTTCTTT. Protein product: CASRRPWGSNTEAFF. The chain couples TRBV19 to TRBJ1-1, with D tentatively TRBD1 (5 bases). Per germline, CDR1 LNHDA and CDR2 SQIVND (reference sequence). This CDR3 is 15 amino acids long. V dropped 6 bases and J dropped 1 base, with 15 bases sitting between them.

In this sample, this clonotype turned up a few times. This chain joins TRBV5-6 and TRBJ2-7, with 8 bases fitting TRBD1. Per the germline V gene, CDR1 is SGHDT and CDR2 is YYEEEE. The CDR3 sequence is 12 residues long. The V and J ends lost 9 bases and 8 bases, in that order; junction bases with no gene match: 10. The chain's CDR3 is CATLFDRGKQYV. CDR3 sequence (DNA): TGTGCCACCCTCTTTGACAGGGGCAAGCAGTACGTC.

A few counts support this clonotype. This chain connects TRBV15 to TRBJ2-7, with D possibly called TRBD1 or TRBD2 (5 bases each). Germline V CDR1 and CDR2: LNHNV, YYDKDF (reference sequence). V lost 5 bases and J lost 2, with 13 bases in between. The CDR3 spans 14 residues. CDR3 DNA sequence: TGTGCCACCAGCTTCCCGGGACGACCCTACGAGCAGTACTTC. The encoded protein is CATSFPGRPYEQYF.

The CDR3 DNA reads as TGTGCCAGCAGCGTATCCCAGGGGCGGGGAGAGACCCAGTACTTC. Its translation: CASSVSQGRGETQYF. The gene calls are TRBV7-2 and TRBJ2-5, with D possibly called TRBD1 or TRBD2 (6 bases each). This CDR3 has 15 residues. V was shortened by 5 bases and J by 4 bases, with 17 bases between the two germline ends. Germline lookup yields CDR1 SGHTA and CDR2 FQGNSA.

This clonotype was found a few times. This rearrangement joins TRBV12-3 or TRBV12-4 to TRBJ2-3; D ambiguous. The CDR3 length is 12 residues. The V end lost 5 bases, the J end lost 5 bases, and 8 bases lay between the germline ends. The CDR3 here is CASSPNQDTQYF. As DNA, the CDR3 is TGTGCCAGCAGTCCGAATCAAGATACGCAGTATTTT.

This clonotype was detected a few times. The CDR3 here is CASTPGTGPYGYTF. The CDR3 bases are TGTGCCAGCACCCCAGGGACAGGTCCCTATGGCTACACCTTC. The chain carries TRBV12-3 or TRBV12-4 and TRBJ1-2; 8 nucleotides line up with TRBD1. The CDR3 spans 14 residues. The V gene end was trimmed by 7 bases and the J gene end by 4 bases; junction bases not matched to a gene: 8.

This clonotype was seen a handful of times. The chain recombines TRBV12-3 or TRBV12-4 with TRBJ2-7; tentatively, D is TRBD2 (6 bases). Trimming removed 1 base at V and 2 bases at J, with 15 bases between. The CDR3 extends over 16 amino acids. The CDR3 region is CASSLGFWGGAYEQYF. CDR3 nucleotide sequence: TGTGCCAGCAGTTTAGGCTTCTGGGGCGGGGCCTACGAGCAGTACTTC.

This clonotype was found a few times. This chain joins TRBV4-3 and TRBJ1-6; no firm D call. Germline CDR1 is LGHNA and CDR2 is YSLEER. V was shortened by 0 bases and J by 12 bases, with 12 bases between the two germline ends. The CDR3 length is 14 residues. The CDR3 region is CASSQDSANQPLHF. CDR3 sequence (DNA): TGCGCCAGCAGCCAAGACTCGGCTAACCAACCCCTCCACTTT.

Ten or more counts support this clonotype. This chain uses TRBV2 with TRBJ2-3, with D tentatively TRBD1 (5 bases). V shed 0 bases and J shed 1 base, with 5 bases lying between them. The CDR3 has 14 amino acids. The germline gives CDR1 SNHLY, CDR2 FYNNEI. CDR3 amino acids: CASSEAGGTDTQYF. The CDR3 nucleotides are TGTGCCAGCAGTGAAGCAGGGGGCACAGATACGCAGTATTTT. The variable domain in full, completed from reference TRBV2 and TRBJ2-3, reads EPEVTQTPSHQVTQMGQEVILRCVPISNHLYFYWYRQILGQKVEFLVSFYNNEISEKSEIFDDQFSVERPDGSNFTLKIRSTKLEDSAMYFCASSEAGGTDTQYFGPGTRLTVL.

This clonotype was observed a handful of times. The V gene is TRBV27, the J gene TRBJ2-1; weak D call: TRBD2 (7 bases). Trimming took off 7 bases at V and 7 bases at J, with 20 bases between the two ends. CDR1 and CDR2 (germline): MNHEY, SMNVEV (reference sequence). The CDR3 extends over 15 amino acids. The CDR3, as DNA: TGTGCCAGCACCCCCTTTGCGGGGGCGGTTAATGAGCAGTTCTTC. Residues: CASTPFAGAVNEQFF.

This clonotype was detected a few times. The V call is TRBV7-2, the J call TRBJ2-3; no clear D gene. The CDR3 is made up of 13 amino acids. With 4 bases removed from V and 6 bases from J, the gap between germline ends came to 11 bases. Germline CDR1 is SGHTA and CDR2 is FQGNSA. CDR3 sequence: CASSSRSQDTQYF. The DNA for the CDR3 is TGTGCCAGCAGCTCACGGAGTCAGGATACGCAGTATTTT.

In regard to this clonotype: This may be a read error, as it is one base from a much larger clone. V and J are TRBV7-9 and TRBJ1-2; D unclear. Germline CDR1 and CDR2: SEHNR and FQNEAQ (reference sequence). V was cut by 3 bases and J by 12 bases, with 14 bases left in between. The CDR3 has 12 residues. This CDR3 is CASSFGLDGHTF. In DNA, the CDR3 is TGTGCCAGCAGCTTTGGCCTGGACGGCCACACCTTC. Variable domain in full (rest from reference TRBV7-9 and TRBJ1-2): DTGVSQNPRHKITKRGQNVTFRCDPISEHNRLYWYRQTLGQGPEFLTYFQNEAQLEKSRLLSDRFSAERPKGSFSTLEIQRTEQGDSAMYLCASSFGLDGHTFGSGTRLTVV.

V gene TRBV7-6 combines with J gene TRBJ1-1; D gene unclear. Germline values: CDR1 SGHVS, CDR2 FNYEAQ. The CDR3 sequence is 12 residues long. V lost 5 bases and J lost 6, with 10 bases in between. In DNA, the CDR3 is TGTGCCAGCAGCCCCCTGGGCGCTGAAGCTTTCTTT. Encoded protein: CASSPLGAEAFF.

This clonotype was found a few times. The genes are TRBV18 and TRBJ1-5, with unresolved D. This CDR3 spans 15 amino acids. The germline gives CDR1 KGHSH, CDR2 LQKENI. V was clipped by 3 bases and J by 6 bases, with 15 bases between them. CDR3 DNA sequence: TGTGCCAGCTCACCCGGTATCCAGGTTCTTCAGCCCCAGCATTTT. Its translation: CASSPGIQVLQPQHF.

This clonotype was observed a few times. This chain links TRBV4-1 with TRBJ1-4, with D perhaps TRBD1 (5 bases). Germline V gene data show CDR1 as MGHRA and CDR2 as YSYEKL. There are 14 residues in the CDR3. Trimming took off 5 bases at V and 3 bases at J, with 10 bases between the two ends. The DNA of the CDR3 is TGCGCCAGCAGCTTAAACAGGCCTAATGAAAAACTGTTTTTT. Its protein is CASSLNRPNEKLFF.

DNA for the CDR3: TGTGCCAGCAGCTTATCCCCGCCGGAAGACAATCAGCCCCAGCATTTT. This codes for CASSLSPPEDNQPQHF. The chain is built from TRBV7-6 and TRBJ1-5; D remains ambiguous. Looked up from germline, CDR1 is SGHVS and CDR2 is FNYEAQ. There are 16 residues in the CDR3. The ends were cut back, 2 bases at V and 3 bases at J, with 14 bases in the middle.

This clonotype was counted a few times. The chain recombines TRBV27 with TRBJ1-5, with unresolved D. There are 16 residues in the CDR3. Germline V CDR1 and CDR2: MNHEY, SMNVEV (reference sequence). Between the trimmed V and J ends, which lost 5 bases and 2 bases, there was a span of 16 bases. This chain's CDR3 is CASSPQPAVGNQPQHF. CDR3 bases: TGTGCCAGCAGTCCCCAACCCGCTGTGGGCAATCAGCCCCAGCATTTT.

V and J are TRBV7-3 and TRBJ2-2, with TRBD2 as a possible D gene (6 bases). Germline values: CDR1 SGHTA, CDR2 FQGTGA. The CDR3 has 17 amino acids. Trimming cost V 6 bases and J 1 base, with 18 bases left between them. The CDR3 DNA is TGTGCCAGCAGATTGAATCGGGACTTACGGAACACCGGGGAGCTGTTTTTT. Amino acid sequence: CASRLNRDLRNTGELFF.

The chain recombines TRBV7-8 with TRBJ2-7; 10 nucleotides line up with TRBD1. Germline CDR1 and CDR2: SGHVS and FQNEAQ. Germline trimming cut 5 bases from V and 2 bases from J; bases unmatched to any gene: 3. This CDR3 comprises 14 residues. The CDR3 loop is CASSQGTGAYEQYV. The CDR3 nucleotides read TGTGCCAGCAGCCAGGGGACAGGGGCCTACGAGCAGTACGTC.

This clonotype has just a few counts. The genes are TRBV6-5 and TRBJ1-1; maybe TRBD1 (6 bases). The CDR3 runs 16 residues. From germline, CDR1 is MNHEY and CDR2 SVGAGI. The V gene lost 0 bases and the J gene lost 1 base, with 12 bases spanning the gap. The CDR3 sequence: CASSYSLGARNTEAFF. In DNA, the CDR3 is TGTGCCAGCAGTTACTCGTTGGGGGCGCGGAACACTGAAGCTTTCTTT.

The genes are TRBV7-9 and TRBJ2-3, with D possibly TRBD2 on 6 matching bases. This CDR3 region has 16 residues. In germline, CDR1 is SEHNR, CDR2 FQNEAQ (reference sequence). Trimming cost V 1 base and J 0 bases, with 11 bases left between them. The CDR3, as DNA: TGTGCCAGCAGCTTAGGCGGGACTGGGAGCACAGATACGCAGTATTTT. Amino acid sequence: CASSLGGTGSTDTQYF.

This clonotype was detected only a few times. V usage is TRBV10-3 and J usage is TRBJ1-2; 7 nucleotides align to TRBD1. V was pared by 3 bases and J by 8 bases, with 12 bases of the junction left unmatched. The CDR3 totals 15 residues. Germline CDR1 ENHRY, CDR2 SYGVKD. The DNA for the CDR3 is TGTGCCATCAGTGAAAGAGGGGGCAGGGGGAGCGGCTACACCTTC. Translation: CAISERGGRGSGYTF.

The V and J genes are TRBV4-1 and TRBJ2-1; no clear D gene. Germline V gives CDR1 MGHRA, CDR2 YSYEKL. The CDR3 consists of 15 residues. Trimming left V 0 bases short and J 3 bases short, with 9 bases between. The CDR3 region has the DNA TGCGCCAGCAGCCAAGAGGCAGGCCTCTACAATGAGCAGTTCTTC. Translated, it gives CASSQEAGLYNEQFF.

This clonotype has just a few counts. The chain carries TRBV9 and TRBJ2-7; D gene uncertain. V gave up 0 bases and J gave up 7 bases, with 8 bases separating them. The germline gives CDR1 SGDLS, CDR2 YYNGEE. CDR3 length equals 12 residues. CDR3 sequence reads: CASSVGVGEQYF. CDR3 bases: TGTGCCAGCAGCGTAGGGGTCGGTGAGCAGTACTTC.

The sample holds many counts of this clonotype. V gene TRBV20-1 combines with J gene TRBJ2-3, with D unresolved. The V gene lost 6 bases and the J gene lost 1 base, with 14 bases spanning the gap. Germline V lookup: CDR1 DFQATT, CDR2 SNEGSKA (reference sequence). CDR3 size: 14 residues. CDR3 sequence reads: CSALHVEGTDTQYF. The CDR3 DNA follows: TGCAGTGCGCTCCATGTGGAAGGCACAGATACGCAGTATTTT.